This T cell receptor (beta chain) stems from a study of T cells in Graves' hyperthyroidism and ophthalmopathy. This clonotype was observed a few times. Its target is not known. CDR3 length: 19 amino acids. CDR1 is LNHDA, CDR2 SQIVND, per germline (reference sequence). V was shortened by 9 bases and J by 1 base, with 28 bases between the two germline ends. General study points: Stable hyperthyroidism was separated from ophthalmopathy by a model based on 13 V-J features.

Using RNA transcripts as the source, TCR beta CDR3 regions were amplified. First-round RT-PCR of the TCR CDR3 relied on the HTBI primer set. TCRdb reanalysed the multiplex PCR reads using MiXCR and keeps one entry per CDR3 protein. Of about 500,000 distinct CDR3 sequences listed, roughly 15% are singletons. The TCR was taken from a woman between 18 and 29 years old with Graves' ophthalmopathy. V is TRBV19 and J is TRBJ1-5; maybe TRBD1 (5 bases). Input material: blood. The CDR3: CASRIAGPGLRASNQPQHF. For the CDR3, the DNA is TGTGCCAGCCGAATCGCCGGACCGGGACTCAGGGCCAGCAATCAGCCCCAGCATTTT. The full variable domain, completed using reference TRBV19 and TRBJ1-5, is DGGITQSPKYLFRKEGQNVTLSCEQNLNHDAMYWYRQDPGQGLRLIYYSQIVNDFQKGDIAEGYSVSREKKESFPLTVTSAQKNPTAFYLCASRIAGPGLRASNQPQHFGDGTRLSIL.